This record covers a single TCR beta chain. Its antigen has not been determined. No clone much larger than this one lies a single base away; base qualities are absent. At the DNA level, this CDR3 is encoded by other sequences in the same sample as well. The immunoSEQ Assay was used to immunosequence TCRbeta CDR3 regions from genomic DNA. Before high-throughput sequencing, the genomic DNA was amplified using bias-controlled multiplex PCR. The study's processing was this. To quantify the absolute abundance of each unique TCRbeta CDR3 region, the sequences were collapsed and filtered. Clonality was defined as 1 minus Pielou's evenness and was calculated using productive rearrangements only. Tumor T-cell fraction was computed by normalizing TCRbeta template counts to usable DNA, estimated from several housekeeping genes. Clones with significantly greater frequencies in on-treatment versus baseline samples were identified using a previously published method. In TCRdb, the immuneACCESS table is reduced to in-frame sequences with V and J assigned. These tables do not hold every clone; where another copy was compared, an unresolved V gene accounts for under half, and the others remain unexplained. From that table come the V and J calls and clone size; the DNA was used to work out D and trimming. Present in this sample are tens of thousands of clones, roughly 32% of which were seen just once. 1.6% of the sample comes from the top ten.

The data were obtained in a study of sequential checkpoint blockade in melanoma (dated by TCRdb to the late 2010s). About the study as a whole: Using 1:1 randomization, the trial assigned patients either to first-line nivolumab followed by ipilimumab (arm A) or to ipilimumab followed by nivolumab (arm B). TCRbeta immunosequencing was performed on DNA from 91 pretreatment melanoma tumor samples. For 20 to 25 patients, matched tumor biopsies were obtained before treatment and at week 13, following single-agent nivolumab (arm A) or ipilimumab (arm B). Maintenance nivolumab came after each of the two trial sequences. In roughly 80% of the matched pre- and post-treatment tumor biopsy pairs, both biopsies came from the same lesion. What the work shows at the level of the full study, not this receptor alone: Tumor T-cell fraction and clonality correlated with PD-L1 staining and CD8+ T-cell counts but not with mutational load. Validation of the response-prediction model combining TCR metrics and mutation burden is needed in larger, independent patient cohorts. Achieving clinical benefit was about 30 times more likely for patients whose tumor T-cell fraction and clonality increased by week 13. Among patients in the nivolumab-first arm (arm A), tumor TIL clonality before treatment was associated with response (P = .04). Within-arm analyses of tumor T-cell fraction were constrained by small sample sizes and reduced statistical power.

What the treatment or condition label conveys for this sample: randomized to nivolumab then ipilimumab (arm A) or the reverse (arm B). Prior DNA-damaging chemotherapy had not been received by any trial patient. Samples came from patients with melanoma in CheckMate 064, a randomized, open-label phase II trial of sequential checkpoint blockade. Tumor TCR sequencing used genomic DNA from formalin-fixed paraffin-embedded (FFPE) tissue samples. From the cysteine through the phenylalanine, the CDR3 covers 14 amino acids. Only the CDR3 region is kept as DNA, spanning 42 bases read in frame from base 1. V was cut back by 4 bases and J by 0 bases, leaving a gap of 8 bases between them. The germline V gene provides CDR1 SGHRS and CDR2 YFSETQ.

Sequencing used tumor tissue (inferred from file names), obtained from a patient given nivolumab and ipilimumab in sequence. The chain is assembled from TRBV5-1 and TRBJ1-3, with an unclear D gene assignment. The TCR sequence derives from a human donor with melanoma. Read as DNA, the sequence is TGCGCCAGCAGCCTTGGGGACTCTGGAAACACCATATATTTT. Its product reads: CASSLGDSGNTIYF. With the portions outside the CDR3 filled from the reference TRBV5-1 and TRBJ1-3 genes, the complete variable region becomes KAGVTQTPRYLIKTRGQQVTLSCSPISGHRSVSWYQQTPGQGLQFLFEYFSETQRNKGNFPGRFSGRQFSNSRSEMNVSTLELGDSALYLCASSLGDSGNTIYFGEGSWLTVV.